These 5 T cell receptor beta chains came from one sample sequenced in a study of vaccination and CD4 T cells after COVID-19. Time point noted: late sampling 161 to 241 days after vaccination in a few convalescent patients. TCRdb re-called the PCR reads with MiXCR, one entry per CDR3 protein. Here the sample spans 26,000 or so distinct CDR3 sequences, approximately 49% being singletons. This specimen consisted of CD4+ T cells from blood, obtained about 7 months after SARS-CoV-2 vaccination. The receptors here all came from a human donor who had recovered from COVID-19.

The gene calls are TRBV6-2 or TRBV6-3 and TRBJ1-2, with unresolved D. The germline V gene has CDR1 MNHEY and CDR2 SVGEGT. Deletions cut 0 bases from V and 2 bases from J, with 7 bases between. The CDR3 has 14 residues. The CDR3 is CASSYSPGNYGYTF. CDR3 in DNA: TGTGCCAGCAGTTACTCCCCGGGCAACTATGGCTACACCTTC.

This clonotype was counted a few times. The chain combines TRBV20-1 with TRBJ2-5; 14 bases agree with TRBD2. With 1 base clipped from V and 1 base from J, the junction kept 26 bases outside the gene matches. Germline V gives CDR1 DFQATT, CDR2 SNEGSKA (reference sequence). This CDR3 has 24 residues. The CDR3 bases are TGCAGTGCTAGAGCCCCCCGTTTTTGGGTCGAAGGGACTAGCGGGAGTTTTTTCCAAGAGACCCAGTACTTC. This translates into CSARAPRFWVEGTSGSFFQETQYF.

The sample holds one count of this clonotype. This sequence joins TRBV28 and TRBJ1-6; D call uncertain. CDR1 and CDR2 (germline): MDHEN, SYDVKM. V was shortened by 6 bases and J by 1 base, with 16 bases between the two germline ends. The CDR3 totals 17 residues. This CDR3 reads CASSPALGPSYNSPLHF. The CDR3 coding sequence is TGTGCCAGCAGCCCAGCCCTAGGGCCGTCCTATAATTCACCCCTCCACTTT.

The genes are TRBV4-1 and TRBJ2-7; D is possibly TRBD1 or TRBD2 (7 bases each). The CDR3 length is 16 residues. Trimming took 0 bases from V and 3 from J, leaving 15 bases between them. Germline V lookup: CDR1 MGHRA, CDR2 YSYEKL. CDR3 region: CASSQDHAGGVYEQYF. The CDR3 nucleotides are TGCGCCAGCAGCCAAGATCACGCAGGGGGGGTCTACGAGCAGTACTTC.

This clonotype was detected a few times. This chain links TRBV19 with TRBJ2-4; the match to TRBD1 covers 7 bases. The CDR3 is made up of 12 amino acids. The V segment lost 7 bases and the J segment 8 bases; nucleotides outside the gene matches: 5. Germline CDR1 LNHDA, CDR2 SQIVND (reference sequence). The CDR3 loop is CASIDRAHIQYF. The CDR3 bases are TGTGCCAGTATCGACAGGGCTCACATTCAGTACTTC.